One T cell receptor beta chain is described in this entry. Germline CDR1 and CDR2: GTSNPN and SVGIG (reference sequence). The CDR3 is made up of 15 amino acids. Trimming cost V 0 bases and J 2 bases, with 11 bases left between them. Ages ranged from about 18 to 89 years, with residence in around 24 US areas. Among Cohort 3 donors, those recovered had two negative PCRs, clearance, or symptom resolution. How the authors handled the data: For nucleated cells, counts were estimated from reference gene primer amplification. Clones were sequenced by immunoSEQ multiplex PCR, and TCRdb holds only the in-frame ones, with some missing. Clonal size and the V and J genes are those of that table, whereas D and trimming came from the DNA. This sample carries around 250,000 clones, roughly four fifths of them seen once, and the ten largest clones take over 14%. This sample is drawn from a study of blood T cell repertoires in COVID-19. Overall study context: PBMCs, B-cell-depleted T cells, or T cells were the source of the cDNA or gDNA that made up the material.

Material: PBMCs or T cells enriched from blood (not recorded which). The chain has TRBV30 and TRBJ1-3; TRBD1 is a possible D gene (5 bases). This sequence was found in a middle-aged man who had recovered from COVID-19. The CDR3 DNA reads TGTGCCTGGAGTGTAGGGGCAGCCGCTGGAAACACCATATATTTT. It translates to CAWSVGAAAGNTIYF.